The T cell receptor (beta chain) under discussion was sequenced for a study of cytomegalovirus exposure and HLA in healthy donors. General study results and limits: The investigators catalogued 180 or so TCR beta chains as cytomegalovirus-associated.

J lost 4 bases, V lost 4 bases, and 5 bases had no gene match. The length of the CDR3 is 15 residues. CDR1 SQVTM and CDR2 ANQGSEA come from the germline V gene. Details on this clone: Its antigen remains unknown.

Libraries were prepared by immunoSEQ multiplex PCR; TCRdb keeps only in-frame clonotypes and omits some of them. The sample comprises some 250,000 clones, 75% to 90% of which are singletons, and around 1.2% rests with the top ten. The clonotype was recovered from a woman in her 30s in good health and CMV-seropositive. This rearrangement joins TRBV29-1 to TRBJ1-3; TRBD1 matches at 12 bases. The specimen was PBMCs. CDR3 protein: CSVGDRGRSGNTIYF. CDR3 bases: TGCAGCGTTGGGGACAGGGGGCGATCCGGAAACACCATATATTTT.